Detailed here is one TCR beta chain. The antigen remains undetermined. These data originate in a study of response to subunit inactivated influenza vaccine. Overall study findings and caveats: It was the authors' suggestion that each seasonal influenza vaccination recruits few new T cells.

TCRdb ran MiXCR on the RT-PCR reads and lists one entry per CDR3 protein. The table records around 760,000 distinct CDR3 sequences, around 13% of them present only once. The CDR3 sequence is 10 residues long. The V gene lost 7 bases and the J gene lost 7 bases, with 4 bases spanning the gap. Germline loops: CDR1 MNHNS, CDR2 SASEGT. V gene TRBV6-1 combines with J gene TRBJ2-2; D uncertain. The clonotype comes from a man aged 50 to 59 who received an inactivated influenza vaccine. The material was PBMCs from blood, obtained around 14 days before vaccination. The DNA for the CDR3 is TGTGCCAGCACGGGCGGGGAGCTGTTTTTT. Translation gives CASTGGELFF.